This T cell receptor (beta chain) comes out of a study of shared clonotypes between healthy human individuals. Study summary: Per-donor plates numbered three CD4 naive, three CD4 memory, two CD8 naive and one CD8 memory.

This table comes from immunoSEQ multiplex PCR, and its TCRdb copy is limited to in-frame clones, with some not included. In the table there are around 2,000,000 clones, about 92% of which are singletons. The naive CD8 fraction comprised CD45RO-negative cells positively selected for CCR7 and excluded terminally differentiated effector memory CD45RA+ cells. This TCR was recovered from a man aged 18 to 30 in good health. Some clones in this sample may be carry-over from other donors' samples. Source material: naive CD8+ T cells from PBMCs.

This CDR3 is CAISESVQGGYGYTF. In DNA, the CDR3 is TGTGCCATCAGTGAGTCGGTACAGGGTGGCTATGGCTACACCTTC. This chain connects TRBV10-3 to TRBJ1-2; D is perhaps TRBD1 (6 bases). CDR3 length: 15 amino acids. V gave up 0 bases and J gave up 4 bases, with 12 bases separating them. CDR1 and CDR2 from the germline V gene are ENHRY and SYGVKD.